Listed below are T cell receptor beta chains from one sample, sequenced in a study of blood T cell repertoires in COVID-19. The method was immunoSEQ multiplex PCR; TCRdb's version includes in-frame clones alone and lacks a portion of them. The table shows approximately 210,000 clones, with about 85% occurring only once. Sequenced material: PBMCs or T cells enriched from blood (not recorded which). The source is a woman younger than 45 who had recovered from COVID-19. The CDR3 runs from the conserved cysteine through the conserved F or W. A D gene is named only where the DNA matches it firmly. Expanded clones get a size class; other rows say once, few or many, or leave the size out.

j_call | d_call | clone_size | v_call | cdr3_aa | cdr3_nt
TRBJ2-2 | - | - | TRBV4-1 | CASSPQGSNTGELFF | TGCGCCAGCAGCCCACAGGGTTCGAACACCGGGGAGCTGTTTTTT
TRBJ2-7 | - | - | TRBV6-2/TRBV6-3 | CASSYGDYDALEQYF | TGTGCCAGCAGTTACGGCGACTACGATGCTTTGGAGCAGTACTTC
TRBJ2-2 | TRBD1 | - | TRBV3-1/TRBV3-2 | CASSQTGGYTGELFF | TGTGCCAGCAGCCAAACAGGGGGATACACCGGGGAGCTGTTTTTT
TRBJ2-5 | TRBD1 | once | TRBV18 | CASSPRDRAETQYF | TGTGCCAGCTCACCAAGGGACAGGGCAGAGACCCAGTACTTC
TRBJ2-1 | - | once | TRBV5-1 | CASSLGLSNEQFF | TGCGCCAGCAGCTTGGGACTATCCAATGAGCAGTTCTTC
TRBJ1-4 | TRBD1 | - | TRBV11-3 | CASSRGQGVFEKLFF | TGTGCCAGCAGCAGAGGACAGGGGGTGTTCGAAAAACTGTTTTTT
TRBJ1-2 | - | - | TRBV7-2 | CASSHEEYGYTF | TGTGCCAGCAGTCACGAGGAGTATGGCTACACCTTC
TRBJ1-2 | - | once | TRBV6-2/TRBV6-3 | CASSHQGQAYGYTF | TGTGCCAGCAGTCATCAGGGGCAGGCCTATGGCTACACCTTC
TRBJ2-2 | - | - | TRBV21-1 | CASSKEALERGSIRNTGELFF | TGTGCCAGCAGCAAAGAGGCGTTGGAGCGCGGGAGCATCCGGAACACCGGGGAGCTGTTTTTT
TRBJ2-7 | TRBD1 | - | TRBV7-6 | CASSLAGQGKVEQYF | TGTGCCAGCAGCTTAGCGGGACAGGGGAAGGTCGAGCAGTACTTC
TRBJ2-5 | - | - | TRBV7-7 | CASTTGRRGETQYF | TGTGCTAGCACCACGGGCAGAAGAGGGGAGACCCAGTACTTC
TRBJ2-3 | - | - | TRBV11-2 | CASSLEQGTDTQYF | TGTGCCAGCAGCTTAGAGCAGGGCACAGATACGCAGTATTTT
TRBJ2-7 | TRBD1 | - | TRBV11-3 | CASSLGTVYEQYF | TGTGCCAGCAGCTTGGGGACAGTCTACGAGCAGTACTTC
TRBJ2-3 | TRBD1 | - | TRBV7-9 | CASSPRTGGGDTQYF | TGTGCCAGCAGCCCGAGGACAGGGGGCGGAGATACGCAGTATTTT
TRBJ1-1 | - | - | TRBV29-1 | CSVVGTGNTEAFF | TGCAGCGTTGTGGGTACAGGGAACACTGAAGCTTTCTTT
TRBJ1-2 | TRBD1 | - | TRBV3-1/TRBV3-2 | CASSQTGQGNAYGYTF | TGTGCCAGCAGCCAAACCGGACAGGGGAATGCCTATGGCTACACCTTC
TRBJ2-1 | - | - | TRBV9 | CASSAGSTRGASREQFF | TGTGCCAGCAGCGCCGGTAGCACCCGGGGGGCCTCCAGGGAGCAGTTCTTC
TRBJ2-5 | TRBD1 | - | TRBV24-1 | CATSDPGRTGGETQYF | TGTGCCACCAGTGATCCTGGGAGGACAGGGGGTGAGACCCAGTACTTC
TRBJ1-1 | - | - | TRBV5-6 | CASSRISGYTEAFF | TGTGCCAGCAGCCGGATATCAGGGTACACTGAAGCTTTCTTT
TRBJ2-7 | TRBD1 | - | TRBV4-2 | CASSPTGGYDEQYF | TGTGCCAGCAGCCCAACAGGGGGTTACGACGAGCAGTACTTC
TRBJ2-5 | - | - | TRBV6-1 | CASILSPIQETQYF | TGTGCCAGCATACTTAGCCCGATCCAAGAGACCCAGTACTTC
TRBJ1-1 | TRBD1 | - | TRBV7-2 | CASSLRTGYTEAFF | TGTGCCAGCAGCTTGAGGACAGGGTACACTGAAGCTTTCTTT
TRBJ2-1 | - | - | TRBV9 | CASRAAEGRHNEQFF | TGTGCCAGCAGGGCCGCCGAGGGCCGACACAATGAGCAGTTCTTC
TRBJ1-6 | TRBD1 | - | TRBV6-6 | CASQQGWDSPLHF | TGTGCCAGCCAACAGGGGTGGGATTCACCCCTCCACTTT
TRBJ2-3 | - | few | TRBV7-2 | CASSFIGQSTDTQYF | TGTGCCAGCAGCTTCATTGGACAGAGCACAGATACGCAGTATTTT
TRBJ2-7 | - | - | TRBV29-1 | CSVEDDERSPYEQYF | TGCAGCGTTGAAGATGATGAGCGGTCACCCTACGAGCAGTACTTC
TRBJ2-2 | - | - | TRBV25-1 | CASSDQGSNTGELFF | TGTGCCAGCAGTGATCAGGGATCGAACACCGGGGAGCTGTTTTTT
TRBJ1-5 | TRBD1 | - | TRBV2 | CASSGSDREEDQPQHF | TGTGCCAGCAGTGGATCTGACAGGGAAGAGGATCAGCCCCAGCATTTT
TRBJ2-5 | TRBD1 | once | TRBV14 | CASSRNRGQETQYF | TGTGCCAGCAGCCGAAACAGGGGCCAAGAGACCCAGTACTTC
TRBJ1-1 | - | few | TRBV5-1 | CASSWASDRLNTEAFF | TGCGCCAGCAGCTGGGCCTCAGACAGGTTGAACACTGAAGCTTTCTTT
TRBJ2-6 | TRBD1 | - | TRBV6-1 | CASSGLGTGGEISGANVLTF | TGTGCCAGCAGTGGCCTCGGGACAGGGGGCGAGATCTCTGGGGCCAACGTCCTGACTTTC
TRBJ2-5 | - | - | TRBV19 | CASSIGSQETQYF | TGTGCCAGTAGTATTGGCTCCCAAGAGACCCAGTACTTC
TRBJ1-1 | - | - | TRBV10-3 | CAISEPNGEKNEAFF | TGTGCCATCAGTGAGCCAAATGGGGAGAAAAATGAAGCTTTCTTT
TRBJ2-7 | TRBD1 | few | TRBV5-1 | CASSLGGQGIYEQYF | TGCGCCAGCAGCTTGGGTGGACAGGGGATCTACGAGCAGTACTTC
TRBJ1-6 | - | - | TRBV27 | CASSPSALRDTTTTRYNSPLHF | TGTGCCAGCAGTCCCTCCGCTCTCCGGGACACTACTACAACCCGGTATAATTCACCCCTCCACTTT
TRBJ1-4 | - | - | TRBV7-6 | CASSSKQGATNEKLFF | TGTGCCAGCAGCTCTAAACAGGGCGCGACTAATGAAAAACTGTTTTTT
TRBJ1-2 | TRBD1 | - | TRBV14 | CASSQVSLGGGGYTF | TGTGCCAGCAGCCAAGTGTCTCTAGGGGGCGGAGGCTACACCTTC
TRBJ2-2 | TRBD2 | - | TRBV28 | CASSSPTSGNTGELFF | TGTGCCAGCAGTTCTCCGACTAGCGGAAACACCGGGGAGCTGTTTTTT
TRBJ2-3 | - | - | TRBV2 | CASRLNRVGTDTQYF | TGTGCCAGTCGGTTAAACAGGGTCGGCACAGATACGCAGTATTTT
TRBJ1-1 | - | - | TRBV7-9 | CASSASDRRDTEAFF | TGTGCCAGCAGCGCCTCGGACAGACGCGACACTGAAGCTTTCTTT
TRBJ2-7 | - | - | TRBV6-1 | CASSEALSISYEQYF | TGTGCCAGCAGTGAAGCGCTTAGCATTTCCTACGAGCAGTACTTC
TRBJ2-5 | TRBD2 | - | TRBV27 | CASRRLAGLETQYF | TGTGCCAGCAGAAGACTAGCGGGGTTGGAGACCCAGTACTTC
TRBJ2-3 | TRBD2 | - | TRBV7-2 | CASSGATSGGSDTQYF | TGTGCCAGCAGCGGAGCGACTAGCGGGGGATCAGATACGCAGTATTTT
TRBJ1-5 | - | - | TRBV27 | CASSSLVGSQPQHF | TGTGCCAGCAGTTCCCTCGTGGGGAGTCAGCCCCAGCATTTT
TRBJ2-3 | TRBD2 | - | TRBV5-1 | CASSLGGLGTDTQYF | TGCGCCAGCAGCCTGGGGGGACTAGGAACAGATACGCAGTATTTT
TRBJ1-1 | - | - | TRBV28 | CASRITGFEHTEAFF | TGTGCCAGCAGAATTACAGGGTTTGAACACACTGAAGCTTTCTTT
TRBJ2-3 | TRBD2 | - | TRBV5-6 | CASSWALTSERPQYF | TGTGCCAGCAGCTGGGCCCTAACTAGCGAGAGACCGCAGTATTTT
TRBJ2-1 | TRBD2 | - | TRBV9 | CASSVGMGGGVSSYNEQFF | TGTGCCAGCAGCGTAGGAATGGGCGGGGGGGTAAGCTCCTACAATGAGCAGTTCTTC
TRBJ1-1 | - | - | TRBV25-1 | CAAKGEGMNTEAFF | TGTGCAGCAAAGGGGGAGGGAATGAACACTGAAGCTTTCTTT
TRBJ2-3 | TRBD2 | - | TRBV9 | CASSVGLAGRTDTQYF | TGTGCCAGCAGCGTAGGACTAGCGGGAAGGACAGATACGCAGTATTTT
TRBJ2-3 | TRBD1 | - | TRBV10-1 | CASSEGRPGQASDTQYF | TGCGCCAGCAGTGAGGGCCGACCGGGACAGGCCTCAGATACGCAGTATTTT
TRBJ2-1 | - | - | TRBV5-1 | CASSLVQPYYNEQFF | TGCGCCAGCAGCTTGGTACAGCCCTACTACAATGAGCAGTTCTTC
TRBJ1-3 | - | - | TRBV5-1 | CASSRGLEKGSGNTIYF | TGCGCCAGCAGCCGGGGACTGGAGAAAGGCTCTGGAAACACCATATATTTT